One and the same sample provided the 27 T cell receptor beta chains below, sequenced in a study of T cell responses to AZD1222 COVID-19 vaccine. This table comes from immunoSEQ multiplex PCR, and its TCRdb copy is limited to in-frame clones, with some not included. The sample has approximately 70,000 clones, under 90% seen once. The material was peripheral blood, obtained 28 days after the second AZD1222 dose. Source of these receptors: an adult who received the AZD1222 COVID-19 vaccine.

This clone came up once. The chain recombines TRBV9 with TRBJ2-3; 8 positions match TRBD1. The CDR3 has 15 residues. V shed 3 bases, J shed 6 bases, and the junction held 9 bases outside the gene matches. CDR1 and CDR2 from the germline V gene are SGDLS and YYNGEE. The CDR3 bases are TGTGCCAGCAGCGAGAGGACAGGGTTGTATGATACGCAGTATTTT. It yields the protein CASSERTGLYDTQYF.

J is TRBJ2-6 and V is TRBV2; either TRBD1 or TRBD2 may supply D (5 bases each). The CDR3 is made up of 17 amino acids. V was cut by 7 bases and J by 0 bases, with 16 bases left in between. The germline gives CDR1 SNHLY, CDR2 FYNNEI. The CDR3 sequence is CASTAGTKSSGANVLTF. Here the CDR3 DNA reads TGTGCCAGCACGGCAGGGACCAAGAGCTCTGGGGCCAACGTCCTGACTTTC.

This clone was observed a few times. The rearrangement uses TRBV11-3 and TRBJ2-3, with D unclear. CDR1 is SGHNT and CDR2 is YENEEA in the germline V gene. V was trimmed by 1 base and J by 1 base, leaving 6 bases between them. The CDR3 contains 14 residues. The CDR3 is CASSLGHGTDTQYF. In nucleotides, the CDR3 is TGTGCCAGCAGCTTAGGGCATGGCACAGATACGCAGTATTTT. The full variable domain, rest sourced from reference TRBV11-3 and TRBJ2-3, is EAGVVQSPRYKIIEKKQPVAFWCNPISGHNTLYWYLQNLGQGPELLIRYENEEAVDDSQLPKDRFSAERLKGVDSTLKIQPAELGDSAVYLCASSLGHGTDTQYFGPGTRLTVL.

The V call is TRBV14, the J call TRBJ2-1; maybe TRBD2 (5 bases). From germline, CDR1 is SGHDN and CDR2 FVKESK. CDR3 length: 14 amino acids. Trimming removed 4 bases at V and 10 bases at J, with 17 bases between. The CDR3 DNA sequence: TGTGCCAGCAGCCCCTGGGGTGGCTCGGGGGAGCAGTTCTTC. Its translation: CASSPWGGSGEQFF.

This clone was counted a single time. This sequence joins TRBV5-1 and TRBJ1-2; D possibly corresponds to TRBD1 (6 bases). Deletions cut 1 base from V and 5 bases from J, with 15 bases between. Germline CDR1 and CDR2: SGHRS and YFSETQ. CDR3 length: 15 residues. The CDR3 DNA reads as TGCGCCAGCAGCTTGAGTGGCGAGGGGGGATATGGCTACACCTTC. Its protein product is CASSLSGEGGYGYTF.

The chain employs TRBV4-3 and TRBJ2-3, with 9 bases matching TRBD1. Germline loops: CDR1 LGHNA, CDR2 YSLEER. V dropped 2 bases and J dropped 2; count of bases not matched to a gene: 5. The CDR3 length is 16 residues. CDR3 region: CASSQSRDRATDTQYF. Here the CDR3 DNA reads TGCGCCAGCAGCCAAAGCCGGGACAGGGCCACAGATACGCAGTATTTT.

This clone was observed a few times. This sequence joins TRBV7-6 and TRBJ1-5, with 9 bases matching TRBD1. CDR1 SGHVS and CDR2 FNYEAQ come from the germline V gene. The V and J ends lost 5 bases and 5 bases, in that order; junction bases with no gene match: 13. This CDR3 is built from 17 residues. The CDR3 bases are TGTGCCAGCAGCCCCACTCCCCCCGGGACAGGGTATCAGCCCCAGCATTTT. The encoded protein is CASSPTPPGTGYQPQHF.

The J gene is TRBJ2-2, the V gene TRBV6-4, with 10 bases that match TRBD2. V shed 8 bases, J shed 3 bases, and the junction held 6 bases outside the gene matches. This CDR3 spans 15 amino acids. Germline CDR1 and CDR2: MRHNA and SNTAGT. The CDR3 sequence is CASSVAGGDTGELFF. The CDR3 DNA follows: TGTGCCAGCTCCGTAGCGGGGGGAGACACCGGGGAGCTGTTTTTT.

In its sample, this clone was seen once. The V call is TRBV18, the J call TRBJ1-3; D is possibly TRBD1 (6 bases). CDR1 is KGHSH, CDR2 LQKENI, per germline. The ends were cut back, 6 bases at V and 0 bases at J, with 6 bases in the middle. The CDR3 is 13 residues long. This CDR3 is CASSTGSGNTIYF. The CDR3, as DNA: TGTGCCAGCTCGACAGGCTCTGGAAACACCATATATTTT.

The chain employs TRBV28 and TRBJ2-5; a possible D gene is TRBD1 (5 bases). The ends were cut back, 3 bases at V and 3 bases at J, with 20 bases in the middle. The length of the CDR3 is 17 residues. CDR1 is MDHEN and CDR2 is SYDVKM in the germline V gene. The CDR3 region has the DNA TGTGCCAGCAGTTTTTCGGCGACAGACTTGGGCAAAGAGACCCAGTACTTC. It is translated as CASSFSATDLGKETQYF.

The genes are TRBV19 and TRBJ1-1, with D unclear. CDR3 length equals 12 residues. V was clipped by 4 bases and J by 0 bases, with 3 bases between them. Germline loops: CDR1 LNHDA, CDR2 SQIVND (reference sequence). This chain's CDR3 is CASSKMNTEAFF. The CDR3 bases are TGTGCCAGTAGTAAAATGAACACTGAAGCTTTCTTT.

This chain uses TRBV19 with TRBJ2-2; possibly TRBD2 for D (6 bases). With 4 bases removed from V and 6 bases from J, the gap between germline ends came to 9 bases. The CDR3 contains 13 residues. Germline CDR1 reads LNHDA; CDR2 reads SQIVND (reference sequence). This chain's CDR3 is CASSTGEAGELFF. The CDR3 nucleotides read TGTGCCAGTAGTACTGGGGAGGCCGGGGAGCTGTTTTTT.

This chain connects TRBV3-1 (or the pseudogene TRBV3-2) to TRBJ1-4; D unresolved. V was trimmed by 0 bases and J by 8 bases, leaving 13 bases between them. This CDR3 has 15 residues. Looked up from germline, CDR1 is LGHDT and CDR2 is YNNKEL (reference sequence). The CDR3 region is CASSQDLGVWEKLFF. CDR3 nucleotides: TGTGCCAGCAGCCAAGATCTCGGGGTTTGGGAAAAACTGTTTTTT.

The J gene is TRBJ2-2, the V gene TRBV5-4, with 8 bases fitting TRBD2. This CDR3 comprises 15 residues. V was clipped by 2 bases and J by 7 bases; unmatched bases: 7. Germline loops: CDR1 SGHNT, CDR2 YYREEE (reference sequence). CDR3 sequence (DNA): TGTGCCAGCAGCTTATCTGCGGGGGGTGGCGGGGAGCTGTTTTTT. Translated: CASSLSAGGGGELFF.

The genes are TRBV9 and TRBJ2-1; D might be TRBD1 (6 bases). V lost 2 bases and J lost 6, with 18 bases in between. The CDR3 totals 16 residues. Per the germline V gene, CDR1 is SGDLS and CDR2 is YYNGEE. CDR3: CASSVGTPFPGNEQFF. In nucleotides, the CDR3 is TGTGCCAGCAGCGTCGGGACACCCTTCCCCGGCAATGAGCAGTTCTTC.

The rearrangement joins TRBV6-5 to TRBJ2-2; TRBD1 might be the D (6 bases). The CDR3 is 12 amino acids. V lost 2 bases, J lost 8 bases, and 6 bases lay in between. CDR1 and CDR2 from the germline V gene are MNHEY and SVGAGI. CDR3 sequence reads: CASSYGTGELFF. For the CDR3, the DNA is TGTGCCAGCAGTTACGGGACAGGGGAGCTGTTTTTT.

This clone was detected once. V usage is TRBV29-1 and J usage is TRBJ1-2, with a tentative D call TRBD1 (5 bases). The germline gives CDR1 SQVTM, CDR2 ANQGSEA. The V end was cut by 6 bases, the J end by 8 bases, with 22 bases between. The CDR3 length is 14 residues. The CDR3: CSVKAGTAFSGYTF. The CDR3 DNA is TGCAGCGTAAAGGCCGGGACGGCCTTTAGCGGCTACACCTTC.

The chain employs TRBV3-1 (or the pseudogene TRBV3-2) and TRBJ1-6, with TRBD1 matching over 9 bases. Germline V gene data show CDR1 as LGHDT and CDR2 as YNNKEL (reference sequence). The CDR3 consists of 16 residues. Losses at the gene ends were 3 bases for V and 7 bases for J; bases not matched to a gene: 7. The CDR3 nucleotides read TGTGCCAGCAGCCACCTAGGGACAGGGAGAAATTCACCCCTCCACTTT. The encoded protein is CASSHLGTGRNSPLHF.

This chain joins TRBV5-1 and TRBJ2-3; 8 nucleotides agree with TRBD2. The germline V gene has CDR1 SGHRS and CDR2 YFSETQ. Trimming took 7 bases from V and 5 from J; bases not matched to a gene: 12. This CDR3 contains 15 residues. The CDR3 DNA sequence: TGCGCCAGCGCTACCCCCCAGCGGGGGCTAGATACGCAGTATTTT. Translated: CASATPQRGLDTQYF.

V gene TRBV3-1 (or the pseudogene TRBV3-2) combines with J gene TRBJ2-7, with 10 nucleotides matching TRBD1. CDR3 length equals 14 residues. Germline values: CDR1 LGHDT, CDR2 YNNKEL (reference sequence). With V trimmed by 4 bases and J by 2 bases, 2 bases remained unmatched. The CDR3 nucleotides are TGTGCCAGCAGCCCCGGGACAGGGGCCTACGAGCAGTACTTC. This sequence encodes CASSPGTGAYEQYF.

This clone has ten or more counts. This chain joins TRBV19 and TRBJ2-7, with a weak D call TRBD1 (6 bases). V was trimmed by 5 bases and J by 4 bases, leaving 12 bases between them. The germline V gene encodes CDR1 LNHDA and CDR2 SQIVND (reference sequence). This CDR3 comprises 13 residues. The CDR3 sequence: CASSAQQGYEQYF. The DNA of the CDR3 is TGTGCCAGTAGTGCCCAACAGGGTTACGAGCAGTACTTC.

This clone showed up just once. The V call is TRBV2, the J call TRBJ1-1; D is ambiguous. The CDR3 consists of 13 residues. V lost 3 bases, J lost 4 bases, and 9 bases lay in between. Germline CDR1 reads SNHLY; CDR2 reads FYNNEI. The DNA of the CDR3 is TGTGCCAGCAGTGACCCTCTCCTCACTGAAGCTTTCTTT. Its translation is CASSDPLLTEAFF. Variable domain in full (rest from reference TRBV2 and TRBJ1-1): EPEVTQTPSHQVTQMGQEVILRCVPISNHLYFYWYRQILGQKVEFLVSFYNNEISEKSEIFDDQFSVERPDGSNFTLKIRSTKLEDSAMYFCASSDPLLTEAFFGQGTRLTVV.

V and J are TRBV11-2 and TRBJ2-1; D is ambiguous. The CDR3 spans 12 residues. Between the trimmed V and J ends, which lost 3 bases and 9 bases, there was a span of 9 bases. The germline V gene encodes CDR1 SGHAT and CDR2 FQNNGV. CDR3 residues: CASSFEVREQFF. In DNA, the CDR3 is TGTGCCAGCAGCTTCGAGGTACGTGAGCAGTTCTTC. The variable domain in full, completed from reference TRBV11-2 and TRBJ2-1, reads EAGVAQSPRYKIIEKRQSVAFWCNPISGHATLYWYQQILGQGPKLLIQFQNNGVVDDSQLPKDRFSAERLKGVDSTLKIQPAKLEDSAVYLCASSFEVREQFFGPGTRLTVL.

The chain employs TRBV27 and TRBJ2-7, with 9 bases identical to TRBD1. V lost 5 bases and J lost 4; bases outside the gene matches: 18. This CDR3 region has 18 residues. Per the germline V gene, CDR1 is MNHEY and CDR2 is SMNVEV (reference sequence). This chain's CDR3 is CASSALRPRQGVPYEQYF. The CDR3 nucleotides read TGTGCCAGCAGTGCGCTCCGTCCGAGACAGGGGGTCCCATACGAGCAGTACTTC.

The V and J genes are TRBV3-1 (or the pseudogene TRBV3-2) and TRBJ1-5; no definite D call. The V end lost 0 bases, the J end lost 7 bases, and 7 bases lay between the germline ends. CDR1 and CDR2 (germline): LGHDT, YNNKEL (reference sequence). The CDR3 contains 13 residues. The CDR3 loop reads CASSQEMSQPQHF. The CDR3 nucleotides are TGTGCCAGCAGCCAAGAGATGTCCCAGCCCCAGCATTTT.

The J gene is TRBJ1-2, the V gene TRBV6-5; D gene unclear. Germline CDR1 and CDR2: MNHEY and SVGAGI. The CDR3 length is 15 residues. Trimming cost V 0 bases and J 0 bases, with 8 bases left between them. For the CDR3, the DNA is TGTGCCAGCAGTTACTCGACGGGTCCTAACTATGGCTACACCTTC. Protein sequence: CASSYSTGPNYGYTF.

This chain connects TRBV2 to TRBJ1-6, with 10 bases matching TRBD1. Germline assignment: CDR1 SNHLY and CDR2 FYNNEI. CDR3 length: 15 amino acids. The J segment lost 13 bases and the V segment lost 6 bases, leaving 12 bases of the junction unmatched. Here the CDR3 reads CASRGVDRGSSPLHF. CDR3 nucleotides: TGTGCCAGCAGGGGGGTGGACAGGGGGTCTTCTCCCCTCCACTTT.